The rows below give T cell receptor beta chains drawn from one sample of a study of shared clonotypes between healthy human individuals. Method: immunoSEQ multiplex PCR; TCRdb's copy keeps in-frame clones and lacks some. The profile shows more than 850,000 clones, about 84% of them singletons. Sequences were obtained from memory CD4+ T cells from PBMCs. All receptors derive from a man between 18 and 35 years old in good health. Some clones in this sample may be carry-over from other donors' samples. CDR3s include the opening cysteine and the closing phenylalanine or tryptophan. D genes are given only for firm matches. Some rows have no size entry. The others give once, few or many, or a class for an expanded clone.

d_call | cdr3_length | j_call | clone_size | v_call | cdr3_aa | cdr3_nt
NA | 15 | TRBJ2-3 | NA | TRBV10-3 | CAISDAGVNTDTQYF | TGTGCCATCAGTGATGCAGGGGTCAACACAGATACGCAGTATTTT
TRBD1 | 15 | TRBJ1-2 | NA | TRBV7-6 | CASSLGDSGLKGYTF | TGTGCCAGCAGCTTAGGGGACAGCGGACTAAAGGGCTACACCTTC
NA | 16 | TRBJ2-2 | NA | TRBV9 | CASSGGQGRSTGELFF | TGTGCCAGCAGCGGCGGTCAGGGGCGGAGCACCGGGGAGCTGTTTTTT
NA | 13 | TRBJ1-2 | NA | TRBV5-8 | CASSPPGHYGYTF | TGTGCCAGCAGCCCGCCCGGACACTATGGCTACACCTTC
TRBD2 | 17 | TRBJ2-3 | once | TRBV7-9 | CASSPTSGRAGTDTQYF | TGTGCCAGCAGCCCAACTAGCGGGAGGGCCGGCACAGATACGCAGTATTTT
NA | 13 | TRBJ2-7 | NA | TRBV6-1 | CASSEHRAYEQYF | TGTGCCAGCAGTGAACACAGGGCCTACGAGCAGTACTTC
NA | 15 | TRBJ1-1 | NA | TRBV7-9 | CASSFSNDMNTEAFF | TGTGCCAGCAGCTTTTCGAACGACATGAACACTGAAGCTTTCTTT
TRBD2 | 16 | TRBJ2-7 | NA | TRBV11-2 | CASSFHEAGGPYEQYF | TGTGCCAGCAGCTTTCATGAGGCGGGAGGGCCCTACGAGCAGTACTTC
NA | 12 | TRBJ2-3 | few | TRBV28 | CASSLTTDTQYF | TGTGCCAGCAGCTTAACTACAGATACGCAGTATTTT
NA | 16 | TRBJ2-1 | NA | TRBV12-5 | CASGLVQGGSYNEQFF | TGTGCTAGTGGTTTGGTACAGGGAGGGTCCTACAATGAGCAGTTCTTC
TRBD1 | 15 | TRBJ2-2 | NA | TRBV10-3 | CAISGGQGAPGELFF | TGTGCCATCAGTGGTGGACAGGGGGCCCCCGGGGAGCTGTTTTTT
TRBD1 | 17 | TRBJ1-2 | NA | TRBV7-8 | CASSLKTGTGGIYGYTF | TGTGCCAGCAGCCTAAAAACCGGGACAGGGGGAATCTATGGCTACACCTTC
NA | 16 | TRBJ2-4 | NA | TRBV5-6 | CASSFVGAGAINIQYF | TGTGCCAGCAGCTTCGTGGGGGCTGGGGCGATAAACATTCAGTACTTC
NA | 14 | TRBJ2-5 | NA | TRBV28 | CASSFGGGGETQYF | TGTGCCAGCAGTTTTGGGGGAGGGGGAGAGACCCAGTACTTC
TRBD1 | 19 | TRBJ2-3 | NA | TRBV28 | CASSLPTGGRSGVVDTQYF | TGTGCCAGCAGTTTACCCACAGGGGGCAGGTCGGGAGTCGTCGATACGCAGTATTTT
NA | 12 | TRBJ2-7 | NA | TRBV7-3 | CASSLPGGEQYF | TGTGCCAGCAGCCTACCCGGGGGCGAGCAGTACTTC
NA | 15 | TRBJ2-3 | NA | TRBV5-1 | CASSFTGTYTDTQYF | TGCGCCAGCAGCTTTACAGGGACTTACACAGATACGCAGTATTTT
TRBD1 | 14 | TRBJ1-5 | once | TRBV19 | CASTGGQGNQPQHF | TGTGCCAGTACTGGAGGACAGGGAAATCAGCCCCAGCATTTT
NA | 14 | TRBJ2-2 | NA | TRBV9 | CASSVTGDTGELFF | TGTGCCAGCAGCGTCACGGGGGACACCGGGGAGCTGTTTTTT
NA | 15 | TRBJ1-1 | NA | TRBV9 | CASSVGGTPNTEAFF | TGTGCCAGCAGCGTTGGTGGGACACCAAACACTGAAGCTTTCTTT
NA | 14 | TRBJ2-5 | few | TRBV6-1 | CASSEKWSPETQYF | TGTGCCAGCAGTGAAAAGTGGTCCCCGGAGACCCAGTACTTC
TRBD1 | 15 | TRBJ1-2 | NA | TRBV30 | CAWGTFRQGLDGYTF | TGTGCCTGGGGTACTTTTAGACAGGGGTTGGATGGCTACACCTTC
NA | 14 | TRBJ1-5 | NA | TRBV9 | CASSVDGSNQPQHF | TGTGCCAGCAGCGTAGACGGGAGCAATCAGCCCCAGCATTTT
NA | 14 | TRBJ2-7 | NA | TRBV11-2 | CASSRTLTRGEQYF | TGTGCCAGCAGCCGGACGTTGACACGGGGGGAGCAGTACTTC
NA | 13 | TRBJ1-4 | NA | TRBV6-5 | CASKLPGGEKLFF | TGTGCCAGCAAACTCCCCGGGGGTGAAAAACTGTTTTTT
NA | 13 | TRBJ1-4 | few | TRBV6-6 | CASSYPGNEKLFF | TGTGCCAGCAGTTACCCCGGGAATGAAAAACTGTTTTTT
TRBD1 | 15 | TRBJ1-1 | NA | TRBV19 | CASNSGGSGGTEAFF | TGTGCCAGTAATTCAGGAGGGTCAGGGGGCACTGAAGCTTTCTTT
NA | 15 | TRBJ2-7 | NA | TRBV28 | CASSLFSTAEYEQYF | TGTGCCAGCAGTTTATTTTCGACAGCTGAATACGAGCAGTACTTC
NA | 15 | TRBJ1-5 | NA | TRBV7-9 | CASSGDPFSSQPQHF | TGTGCCAGCAGCGGGGACCCCTTTAGCTCTCAGCCCCAGCATTTT
NA | 11 | TRBJ2-5 | NA | TRBV27 | CASQGFSAQYF | TGTGCCAGCCAGGGTTTCTCGGCCCAGTACTTC